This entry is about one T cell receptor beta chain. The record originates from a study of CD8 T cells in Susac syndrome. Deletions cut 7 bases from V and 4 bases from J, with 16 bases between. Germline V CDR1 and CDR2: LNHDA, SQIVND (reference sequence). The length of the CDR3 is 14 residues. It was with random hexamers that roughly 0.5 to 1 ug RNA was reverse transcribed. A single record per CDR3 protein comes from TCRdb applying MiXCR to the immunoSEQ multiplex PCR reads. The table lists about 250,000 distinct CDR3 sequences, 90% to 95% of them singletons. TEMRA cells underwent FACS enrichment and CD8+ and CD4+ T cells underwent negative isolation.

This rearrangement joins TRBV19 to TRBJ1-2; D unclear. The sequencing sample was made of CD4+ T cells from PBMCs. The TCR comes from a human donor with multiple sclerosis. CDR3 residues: CASNFLGGIYGYTF. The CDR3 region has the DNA TGTGCCAGTAATTTCCTAGGAGGGATCTATGGCTACACCTTC.